The rows below give T cell receptor beta chains drawn from one sample of a study of cytomegalovirus exposure and HLA in healthy donors. Here immunoSEQ multiplex PCR was the method, and the copy in TCRdb shows in-frame clones only, minus some. The sample yields approximately 88,000 clones, more than 70% seen once. Input material: PBMCs. The receptors stem from a man aged 18 to 29 in good health and CMV-seronegative. Both conserved end residues are part of each CDR3. D genes are given only for firm matches. Part of the rows lack a size; the others show once, few, many or a class for expanded clones.

cdr3_length d_call j_call v_call clone_size cdr3_nt cdr3_aa
11 TRBD1 TRBJ1-2 TRBV7-9 once TGTGCCAGTAGCGGCGGGACAGGGGTCGGGTTC CASSGGTGVGF
16 TRBD2 TRBJ2-3 TRBV27 - TGTGCCAGCAGTTTTGGGGGACTAGACCGCACAGATACGCAGTATTTT CASSFGGLDRTDTQYF
15 TRBD1 TRBJ1-2 TRBV5-1 - TGCGCCAGCAGCTCAGGGACAGGGGGCTACTATGGCTACACCTTC CASSSGTGGYYGYTF
17 - TRBJ2-3 TRBV7-9 once TGTGCCAGCAGCTTAGGGTCGGCGGGGCTTAGCACAGATACGCAGTATTTT CASSLGSAGLSTDTQYF
15 TRBD2 TRBJ2-3 TRBV9 - TGTGCCAGCGGACTTGCCGGGGGGGCGACAGATACGCAGTATTTT CASGLAGGATDTQYF
11 - TRBJ2-5 TRBV30 - TGTGCCTGGAGTGTACCGGGGACCCAGTACTTC CAWSVPGTQYF
14 TRBD1 TRBJ2-7 TRBV6-1 - TGTGCCAGCAGTGGAACGGACAGGGTTTACGAGCAGTACTTC CASSGTDRVYEQYF
15 - TRBJ2-1 TRBV18 - TGTGCCAGCTCACCAGGGCAGGGGAGCCTTAATGAGCAGTTCTTC CASSPGQGSLNEQFF
15 TRBD2 TRBJ2-3 TRBV7-2 - TGTGCCAGCAGCTTCACCGGGACTAGCCCAGATACGCAGTATTTT CASSFTGTSPDTQYF
16 - TRBJ1-4 TRBV4-1 - TGCGCCAGCAGCCAAGACCCACAGGGTGGATTTGAAAAACTGTTTTTT CASSQDPQGGFEKLFF